This T cell receptor beta chain is drawn from a study of blood T cell repertoires in COVID-19. TCRdb's copy holds only in-frame clones and misses some; the assay was immunoSEQ multiplex PCR. The sample shows some 170,000 clones, 87% of them seen only once. This CDR3 contains 16 residues. CDR1 and CDR2 from the germline V gene are MGHRA and YSYEKL. V was clipped by 4 bases and J by 8 bases; unmatched bases: 9. The sample comprised peripheral blood. The rearrangement joins TRBV4-1 to TRBJ2-1, with 12 bases that match TRBD1. This receptor was taken from a woman between 50 and 59 years old with acute or convalescent COVID-19. CDR3 sequence reads: CASSLAPGQGADEQFF. Here the CDR3 DNA reads TGCGCCAGCAGCCTGGCACCGGGACAGGGGGCTGATGAGCAGTTCTTC.